A selection of T cell receptor beta chains follows, all from one sample in a study of OX40 agonist ivuxolimab in advanced cancers. The assay was immunoSEQ multiplex PCR, and TCRdb's table has in-frame clones only and misses some. In the table there are over 45,000 clones, around 81% of which are singletons. The source material was CD4+ or CD8+ T cells sorted from blood, sampled in a trial of the OX40 agonist ivuxolimab. The receptors shown here come from an adult with an advanced solid tumor such as melanoma, head and neck, liver or kidney cancer. Both conserved end residues are part of each CDR3. A D gene is named only where the DNA matches it firmly. Not every row has a clone size; where given, it reads once, few, many or a size class.

>TRBJ2-7|NA|TRBV11-3|NA|14
CASRRGGGPGEQYF
TGTGCCAGCAGGCGAGGGGGAGGGCCGGGCGAGCAGTACTTC
>TRBJ2-5|NA|TRBV4-3|NA|15
CASSQVRNFQETQYF
TGCGCCAGCAGCCAAGTTCGGAATTTTCAAGAGACCCAGTACTTC
>TRBJ2-1|TRBD1|TRBV19|NA|14
CASTGTGAYNEQFF
TGTGCCAGTACTGGGACAGGGGCCTACAATGAGCAGTTCTTC
>TRBJ2-7|NA|TRBV30|NA|12
CALAGGPVEQYF
TGTGCCTTGGCCGGAGGGCCGGTCGAGCAGTACTTC
>TRBJ1-6|TRBD1|TRBV6-5|NA|14
CASTDDRAGSPLHF
TGTGCCAGCACCGACGACAGGGCGGGTTCACCCCTCCACTTT
>TRBJ2-7|NA|TRBV7-2|NA|15
CASSLDPGLTYEQYF
TGTGCCAGCAGCCTCGACCCAGGGTTGACCTACGAGCAGTACTTC
>TRBJ1-2|NA|TRBV2|NA|14
CASSWGGANYGYTF
TGTGCCAGCAGTTGGGGGGGAGCTAACTATGGCTACACCTTC
>TRBJ1-4|NA|TRBV11-2|NA|14
CASSLNSGVEKLFF
TGTGCCAGCAGCTTAAATTCAGGGGTTGAAAAACTGTTTTTT
>TRBJ2-1|NA|TRBV11-2|NA|15
CASSLDIRAGNEQFF
TGTGCCAGCAGCCTCGATATTAGGGCTGGGAATGAGCAGTTCTTC
>TRBJ1-6|TRBD1|TRBV11-3|NA|15
CASSSGTGSNSPLHF
TGTGCCAGCAGCTCCGGGACAGGAAGTAATTCACCCCTCCACTTT
>TRBJ1-5|TRBD1|TRBV6-1|NA|14
CASTPGQVNQPQHF
TGTGCCAGCACCCCGGGACAGGTGAATCAGCCCCAGCATTTT
>TRBJ2-7|NA|TRBV6-5|NA|13
CASGATSPYEQYF
TGTGCCAGCGGGGCCACCAGTCCCTACGAGCAGTACTTC
>TRBJ2-3|TRBD2|TRBV30|NA|15
CAWSVFGGSTDTQYF
TGTGCCTGGAGTGTATTCGGGGGGAGCACAGATACGCAGTATTTT
>TRBJ2-1|NA|TRBV30|NA|12
CAWGPRGDEQFF
TGTGCCTGGGGTCCCCGGGGAGACGAGCAGTTCTTC
>TRBJ2-1|TRBD1|TRBV2|NA|13
CASSSDRDNEQFF
TGTGCCAGCAGTTCCGACAGGGACAATGAGCAGTTCTTC
>TRBJ1-6|NA|TRBV7-8|NA|16
CASSEQFSSYNSPLHF
TGTGCCAGCAGCGAACAGTTCTCCTCCTATAATTCACCCCTCCACTTT
>TRBJ2-1|TRBD1|TRBV2|NA|16
CASRAPGTGRYNEQFF
TGTGCCAGCAGAGCCCCCGGGACAGGGCGATACAATGAGCAGTTCTTC
>TRBJ2-2|NA|TRBV6-1|once|18
CASSENVRRSTNTGELFF
TGTGCCAGCAGTGAAAACGTTAGAAGGAGCACGAACACCGGGGAGCTGTTTTTT
>TRBJ1-5|TRBD1|TRBV7-7|NA|17
CASSKKGQGAGAQPQHF
TGTGCCAGCAGCAAAAAGGGACAGGGGGCCGGCGCCCAGCCCCAGCATTTT
>TRBJ1-5|NA|TRBV4-3|once|15
CASSQDLGAGQPQHF
TGCGCCAGCAGCCAAGACTTGGGGGCGGGGCAGCCCCAGCATTTT
>TRBJ2-7|NA|TRBV18|NA|17
CASSPLRIDSQSYEQYF
TGTGCCAGCTCACCCCTCAGGATTGACTCACAATCCTACGAGCAGTACTTC
>TRBJ1-2|NA|TRBV11-1|NA|14
CASSPRGGPYGYTF
TGTGCCAGCAGCCCTCGGGGGGGTCCCTATGGCTACACCTTC
>TRBJ2-5|TRBD2|TRBV12-5|NA|15
CASGSGLATGETQYF
TGTGCTAGTGGTTCGGGACTAGCCACGGGGGAGACCCAGTACTTC
>TRBJ2-7|NA|TRBV5-6|NA|13
CASSLGSLYEQYF
TGTGCCAGCAGCTTGGGGTCCCTATACGAGCAGTACTTC
>TRBJ2-4|NA|TRBV19|NA|14
CASTWGWLGDIQYF
TGTGCCAGTACCTGGGGCTGGCTCGGGGACATTCAGTACTTC
>TRBJ2-3|NA|TRBV12-5|NA|12
CASGLSGDTQYF
TGTGCTAGTGGTTTGAGTGGGGATACGCAGTATTTT
>TRBJ2-3|NA|TRBV5-1|few|12
CASSDGWDTQYF
TGCGCCAGCAGCGACGGTTGGGATACGCAGTATTTT
>TRBJ2-5|NA|TRBV5-1|NA|15
CASSLESPTRETQYF
TGCGCCAGCAGCTTGGAATCCCCCACTCGGGAGACCCAGTACTTC
>TRBJ1-5|NA|TRBV6-1|NA|13
CASSLRGSQPQHF
TGTGCCAGCAGTTTAAGGGGTTCTCAGCCCCAGCATTTT
>TRBJ2-5|NA|TRBV4-1|NA|13
CASSPTLMETQYF
TGCGCCAGCAGCCCCACCCTCATGGAGACCCAGTACTTC
>TRBJ2-7|TRBD2|TRBV13|few|16
CASSPRLAGAGYEQYF
TGTGCCAGCAGCCCCCGACTAGCGGGAGCAGGATACGAGCAGTACTTC
>TRBJ2-3|TRBD2|TRBV7-9|NA|15
CASSLDGTNTDTQYF
TGTGCCAGCAGCTTAGATGGGACTAACACAGATACGCAGTATTTT
>TRBJ1-4|NA|TRBV6-1|NA|16
CASSASRTGRDEKLFF
TGTGCCAGCAGTGCCTCCCGTACAGGGAGGGATGAAAAACTGTTTTTT
>TRBJ2-5|TRBD2|TRBV6-1|NA|15
CASTPLAGAQETQYF
TGTGCCAGCACCCCACTAGCGGGGGCACAAGAGACCCAGTACTTC
>TRBJ2-7|NA|TRBV7-9|NA|14
CASSLGAWVYEQYF
TGTGCCAGCAGCTTGGGAGCATGGGTTTACGAGCAGTACTTC
>TRBJ1-1|NA|TRBV19|NA|14
CASSYDRLGTEAFF
TGTGCCAGTAGTTATGACAGGTTGGGCACTGAAGCTTTCTTT
>TRBJ2-3|TRBD2|TRBV10-1|NA|15
CASSELAASTDTQYF
TGCGCCAGCAGTGAACTAGCGGCTAGCACAGATACGCAGTATTTT
>TRBJ1-1|NA|TRBV7-6|NA|13
CASSVTENTEAFF
TGTGCCAGCAGCGTGACAGAGAACACTGAAGCTTTCTTT
>TRBJ2-5|NA|TRBV18|NA|13
CASSLRAKETQYF
TGTGCCAGCTCACTAAGGGCCAAAGAGACCCAGTACTTC
>TRBJ1-1|NA|TRBV6-5|NA|11
CASSEGTEAFF
TGTGCCAGCAGTGAGGGAACTGAAGCTTTCTTT
>TRBJ2-7|TRBD1|TRBV5-4|once|16
CASSLTLDRVRYEQYF
TGTGCCAGCAGCTTAACATTGGACAGGGTCAGGTACGAGCAGTACTTC
>TRBJ2-5|NA|TRBV11-2|NA|13
CASSLGLPETQYF
TGTGCCAGCAGCTTAGGACTCCCAGAGACCCAGTACTTC
>TRBJ2-3|NA|TRBV5-1|NA|14
CASLRQSSTDTQYF
TGCGCCAGCCTTAGACAGTCTAGCACAGATACGCAGTATTTT
>TRBJ2-7|TRBD1|TRBV6-5|NA|15
CASRPSGTGGHEQYF
TGTGCCAGCAGGCCCTCCGGGACAGGGGGACACGAGCAGTACTTC
>TRBJ2-2|NA|TRBV4-2|NA|14
CASSQRQNTGELFF
TGTGCCAGCAGCCAACGGCAGAACACCGGGGAGCTGTTTTTT
>TRBJ2-1|NA|TRBV27|NA|16
CASSAPSGALYNEQFF
TGTGCCAGCAGTGCCCCGTCAGGGGCGCTCTACAATGAGCAGTTCTTC
>TRBJ2-7|TRBD2|TRBV5-1|NA|15
CASSLGSGRANEQYF
TGCGCCAGCAGCTTGGGATCGGGGAGGGCGAACGAGCAGTACTTC